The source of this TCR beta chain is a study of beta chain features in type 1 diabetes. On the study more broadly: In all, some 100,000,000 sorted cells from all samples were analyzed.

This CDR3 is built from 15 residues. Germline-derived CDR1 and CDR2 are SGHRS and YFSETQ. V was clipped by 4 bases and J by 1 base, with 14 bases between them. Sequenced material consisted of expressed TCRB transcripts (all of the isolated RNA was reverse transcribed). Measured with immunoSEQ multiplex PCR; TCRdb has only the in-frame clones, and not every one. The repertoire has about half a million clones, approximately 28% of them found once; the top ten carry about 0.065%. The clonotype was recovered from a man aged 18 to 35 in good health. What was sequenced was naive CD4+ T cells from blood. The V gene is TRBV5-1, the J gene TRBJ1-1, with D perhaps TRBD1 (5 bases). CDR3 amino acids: CASSPRGSPNTEAFF. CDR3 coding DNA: TGCGCCAGCAGCCCCCGGGGCAGTCCGAACACTGAAGCTTTCTTT.